The 28 T cell receptor beta chains below all came from one sample that was sequenced in a study of CD8 T cells in Susac syndrome. RNA, at about 0.5 to 1 ug, was reverse transcribed with random hexamers. TCRdb used MiXCR to reprocess the immunoSEQ multiplex PCR reads, holding one entry per CDR3 protein. The sample has about 150,000 distinct CDR3 sequences, roughly 95% seen once. Sequenced sample: CD4+ T cells from PBMCs. These TCRs come from a human donor in good health.

This clonotype was detected only once. J is TRBJ1-1 and V is TRBV5-4; D is uncertain. This CDR3 contains 15 residues. The V gene's germline CDR1 is SGHNT and CDR2 YYREEE (reference sequence). The V end lost 1 base, the J end lost 0 bases, and 10 bases lay between the germline ends. The CDR3 DNA follows: TGTGCCAGCAGCTTGTCCCGTCGGGTGAACACTGAAGCTTTCTTT. Residues: CASSLSRRVNTEAFF. The whole variable domain, remainder taken from reference TRBV5-4 and TRBJ1-1, is ETGVTQSPTHLIKTRGQQVTLRCSSQSGHNTVSWYQQALGQGPQFIFQYYREEENGRGNFPPRFSGLQFPNYSSELNVNALELDDSALYLCASSLSRRVNTEAFFGQGTRLTVV.

This chain joins TRBV5-4 and TRBJ1-1; D remains ambiguous. V lost 1 base, J lost 7 bases, and 11 bases lay in between. The CDR3 consists of 13 residues. The V gene's germline CDR1 is SGHNT and CDR2 YYREEE (reference sequence). CDR3 DNA: TGTGCCAGCAGCTTGTTGGCGAAGAGTGAAGCTTTCTTT. It translates to CASSLLAKSEAFF.

The chain is built from TRBV18 and TRBJ2-1; 11 nucleotides agree with TRBD2. This CDR3 contains 16 residues. V dropped 0 bases and J dropped 9; count of bases not matched to a gene: 7. Germline CDR1 reads KGHSH; CDR2 reads LQKENI. In DNA, the CDR3 is TGTGCCAGCTCACCACCGGCTAGCGGGAGGTTTTCTGAGCAGTTCTTC. This encodes CASSPPASGRFSEQFF.

The rearrangement uses TRBV15 and TRBJ1-5; possible D gene TRBD1, 5 bases. The CDR3 spans 15 residues. The germline gives CDR1 LNHNV, CDR2 YYDKDF (reference sequence). Trimming stripped 0 bases from V and 3 bases from J, with 9 bases between. This CDR3 is CATSRDGTTNQPQHF. As DNA, the CDR3 is TGTGCCACCAGCAGAGATGGGACTACCAATCAGCCCCAGCATTTT.

The rearrangement uses TRBV24-1 and TRBJ1-4; TRBD1 agrees at 8 bases. Germline V gene sequence: CDR1 KGHDR, CDR2 SFDVKD. Trimming cost V 5 bases and J 8 bases; bases outside gene matches: 9. CDR3 length: 15 amino acids. The CDR3 DNA follows: TGTGCCACCAGTGCCAGGGACAGGACAGGGGAAAAACTGTTTTTT. This sequence encodes CATSARDRTGEKLFF.

The rearrangement links TRBV20-1 to TRBJ2-1; 10 bases align to TRBD2. Germline trimming cut 0 bases from V and 2 bases from J; bases unmatched to any gene: 10. Germline-derived CDR1 and CDR2 are DFQATT and SNEGSKA (reference sequence). The CDR3 length is 18 residues. CDR3 in amino acids: CSARDLGVAGGAYNEQFF. The CDR3, as DNA: TGCAGTGCTAGAGATCTCGGTGTAGCGGGAGGCGCCTACAATGAGCAGTTCTTC.

J is TRBJ2-3 and V is TRBV5-1; weak D call: TRBD2 (6 bases). The V gene's germline CDR1 is SGHRS and CDR2 YFSETQ. Trimming left V 1 base short and J 3 bases short, with 9 bases between. The CDR3 is 14 amino acids. The CDR3 DNA reads as TGCGCCAGCAGCTTGAGGAGCGGGACAGATACGCAGTATTTT. This encodes CASSLRSGTDTQYF.

The rearrangement joins TRBV3-1 to TRBJ1-2; possibly TRBD1 for D (6 bases). The germline V gene encodes CDR1 LGHDT and CDR2 YNNKEL (reference sequence). V lost 4 bases and J 4 bases, leaving 10 bases between the germline ends. This CDR3 is 13 amino acids long. CDR3 coding DNA: TGTGCCAGCAGCCGAGGGACACCCTATGGCTACACCTTC. The encoded protein is CASSRGTPYGYTF.

This chain connects TRBV27 to TRBJ1-1; possible D gene TRBD1, 5 bases. Germline V gene sequence: CDR1 MNHEY, CDR2 SMNVEV (reference sequence). This CDR3 comprises 12 residues. V gave up 8 bases and J gave up 8 bases, with 15 bases separating them. Written as DNA, the CDR3 is TGTGCCAGCGGCCACGAGGGGCAGGAAGCTTTCTTT. It translates to CASGHEGQEAFF.

V is TRBV19 and J is TRBJ1-3; 7 bases map to TRBD1. Trimming at V came to 10 bases and at J to 1 base, leaving 10 bases not matched to a gene. CDR1 is LNHDA, CDR2 SQIVND, per germline (reference sequence). The CDR3 is made up of 15 amino acids. CDR3 DNA sequence: TGTGCCACTCGACAGGGCCGGACGTCTGGAAACACCATATATTTT. Its translation is CATRQGRTSGNTIYF.

This sequence joins TRBV2 and TRBJ1-5; perhaps TRBD1 as D (5 bases). The V end was cut by 2 bases, the J end by 7 bases, with 9 bases between. In germline, CDR1 is SNHLY, CDR2 FYNNEI. The CDR3 totals 13 residues. The chain's CDR3 is CASSEREGQPQHF. CDR3 DNA: TGTGCCAGCAGTGAACGGGAGGGGCAGCCCCAGCATTTT.

This clonotype was observed a single time. This chain connects TRBV27 to TRBJ2-4, with TRBD1 matching over 9 bases. The CDR3 runs 19 residues. Trimming cost V 2 bases and J 0 bases; bases outside gene matches: 11. Germline V gives CDR1 MNHEY, CDR2 SMNVEV (reference sequence). The CDR3 region is CASSLARTGVGLAKNIQYF. In nucleotides, the CDR3 is TGTGCCAGCAGTTTAGCCCGGACAGGGGTGGGATTAGCCAAAAACATTCAGTACTTC.

The chain combines TRBV4-2 with TRBJ1-1; 7 bases are shared with TRBD1. The CDR3 is made up of 14 amino acids. Looked up from germline, CDR1 is LGHNA and CDR2 is YNFKEQ. V lost 4 bases, J lost 5 bases, and 7 bases stayed unmatched. The CDR3 region is CASSRATGETEAFF. The CDR3 nucleotides read TGTGCCAGCAGCCGAGCCACAGGGGAGACTGAAGCTTTCTTT.

This sequence joins TRBV6-5 and TRBJ2-5; D may be TRBD2 (6 bases). With 5 bases removed from V and 1 base from J, the gap between germline ends came to 23 bases. There are 18 residues in the CDR3. Germline CDR1 MNHEY, CDR2 SVGAGI. The CDR3: CASSNPPRTTSTQETQYF. Here the CDR3 DNA reads TGTGCCAGCAGTAACCCCCCTCGCACTACTAGCACCCAAGAGACCCAGTACTTC.

The chain recombines TRBV12-3 or TRBV12-4 with TRBJ1-2; 7 bases align to TRBD1. Trimming cost V 8 bases and J 4 bases; bases outside gene matches: 10. The CDR3 covers 14 residues. The chain's CDR3 is CASLLSGTAYGYTF. DNA for the CDR3: TGTGCCAGCCTTCTTTCCGGGACAGCCTATGGCTACACCTTC.

V usage is TRBV10-3 and J usage is TRBJ1-1; D call uncertain. CDR3 length equals 14 residues. Trimming stripped 5 bases from V and 0 bases from J, with 10 bases between. Germline V gene sequence: CDR1 ENHRY, CDR2 SYGVKD. The CDR3 protein is CAISHPTLNTEAFF. As DNA, the CDR3 is TGTGCCATCAGTCATCCAACCCTGAACACTGAAGCTTTCTTT.

Here the CDR3 reads CSARDAGGGLVANYGYTF. In DNA form, the CDR3 reads TGCAGTGCTAGAGATGCAGGCGGGGGACTGGTGGCTAACTATGGCTACACCTTC. This rearrangement joins TRBV20-1 to TRBJ1-2, with D possibly being TRBD1 (5 bases). The germline V gene has CDR1 DFQATT and CDR2 SNEGSKA (reference sequence). CDR3 length: 18 residues. V was pared by 0 bases and J by 0 bases, with 20 bases between.

This chain connects TRBV30 to TRBJ2-7, with 12 bases aligning to TRBD1. Germline V gene lookup returns CDR1 GTSNPN and CDR2 SVGIG (reference sequence). The CDR3 runs to 13 residues. V gave up 5 bases and J gave up 6 bases; unmatched junction bases: 5. The CDR3 sequence: CAWVRDRGREQYF. In nucleotides, the CDR3 is TGTGCCTGGGTCCGGGACAGGGGGCGCGAGCAGTACTTC.

This chain connects TRBV18 to TRBJ1-5; D may be TRBD1 (5 bases). Germline V gene sequence: CDR1 KGHSH, CDR2 LQKENI. The germline V and J ends were trimmed by 5 bases and 11 bases, with 22 bases remaining between them. The CDR3 has 15 residues. CDR3: CASSGAWGPLEAQHF. CDR3 DNA: TGTGCCAGCTCAGGGGCCTGGGGACCCCTCGAAGCCCAGCATTTT. The entire variable domain, with the rest obtained from reference TRBV18 and TRBJ1-5, is as follows: NAGVMQNPRHLVRRRGQEARLRCSPMKGHSHVYWYRQLPEEGLKFMVYLQKENIIDESGMPKERFSAEFPKEGPSILRIQQVVRGDSAAYFCASSGAWGPLEAQHFGDGTRLSIL.

CDR3 nucleotides: TGTGCCATCAGCGACAGCCTCAACAGGGTCAAAACTCAGCCCCAGCATTTT. This encodes CAISDSLNRVKTQPQHF. This sequence joins TRBV10-3 and TRBJ1-5, with D perhaps matching TRBD1 (6 bases). The ends were cut back, 6 bases at V and 6 bases at J, with 24 bases in the middle. The CDR3 extends over 17 amino acids. The germline V gene has CDR1 ENHRY and CDR2 SYGVKD.

The chain has TRBV6-1 and TRBJ2-3; 8 positions agree with TRBD1. Germline values: CDR1 MNHNS, CDR2 SASEGT. V dropped 7 bases and J dropped 1; count of bases not matched to a gene: 4. The CDR3 has 14 amino acids. CDR3 in amino acids: CASIPTGGTDTQYF. The CDR3 nucleotides read TGTGCCAGCATCCCGACAGGGGGCACAGATACGCAGTATTTT.

This clonotype showed up just once. The rearrangement joins TRBV19 to TRBJ2-1, with D possibly being TRBD1 (5 bases). The CDR3 covers 13 residues. Per the germline V gene, CDR1 is LNHDA and CDR2 is SQIVND (reference sequence). V was trimmed by 6 bases and J by 10 bases, leaving 16 bases between them. Written as DNA, the CDR3 is TGTGCCAGTAGCGTGAGTCGAAGGGGAGAGCAGTTCTTC. It is translated as CASSVSRRGEQFF.

The chain couples TRBV2 to TRBJ2-1, with 8 bases fitting TRBD2. CDR3 length equals 15 residues. Germline V gene lookup returns CDR1 SNHLY and CDR2 FYNNEI. With 3 bases clipped from V and 6 bases from J, the junction kept 7 bases outside the gene matches. CDR3 residues: CASSETAAGANEQFF. CDR3 DNA: TGTGCCAGCAGTGAGACGGCAGCGGGAGCCAATGAGCAGTTCTTC.

The J gene is TRBJ2-1, the V gene TRBV2, with D hard to call. The CDR3 is 15 residues long. V lost 8 bases and J lost 1, with 15 bases in between. CDR1 and CDR2 (germline): SNHLY, FYNNEI. In DNA, the CDR3 is TGTGCCAGCTCCCCTTTTGTTACGTCCTACAATGAGCAGTTCTTC. Translation: CASSPFVTSYNEQFF.

This clonotype showed up just once. The chain joins TRBV29-1 to TRBJ2-7, with TRBD1 matching over 7 bases. V was clipped by 2 bases and J by 2 bases; unmatched bases: 6. Per germline, CDR1 SQVTM and CDR2 ANQGSEA. This CDR3 has 14 residues. The DNA of the CDR3 is TGCAGCGTTGAAAAGATGGGACAGACCTACGAGCAGTACTTC. Translated, it gives CSVEKMGQTYEQYF.

This chain uses TRBV19 with TRBJ1-5; D unclear. Per germline, CDR1 LNHDA and CDR2 SQIVND (reference sequence). V was trimmed by 0 bases and J by 6 bases, leaving 18 bases between them. The length of the CDR3 is 17 residues. Here the CDR3 DNA reads TGTGCCAGTAGTATAGATCGGCAGATCTGGGAGAGTCAGCCCCAGCATTTT. Its protein is CASSIDRQIWESQPQHF.

V gene TRBV30 combines with J gene TRBJ2-3; possibly TRBD1 for D (6 bases). Germline-derived CDR1 and CDR2 are GTSNPN and SVGIG (reference sequence). Between the trimmed V and J ends, which lost 4 bases and 4 bases, there was a span of 15 bases. This CDR3 comprises 14 residues. In DNA form, the CDR3 reads TGTGCCTGGATACACAGGGTAGGATCAGATACGCAGTATTTT. Its protein is CAWIHRVGSDTQYF.

The chain employs TRBV29-1 and TRBJ2-3; D is undetermined. V lost 0 bases to trimming and J lost 2 bases, with 3 bases between them. Per germline, CDR1 SQVTM and CDR2 ANQGSEA. This CDR3 contains 12 residues. The CDR3 loop reads CSVEEATDTQYF. CDR3 nucleotide sequence: TGCAGCGTTGAAGAGGCCACAGATACGCAGTATTTT.